The source of this T cell receptor (beta chain) is a study of breast tumors, draining lymph nodes, adjacent tissues. Whole-study results and caveats: Tumors had less TCR diversity than lymph nodes, more than nontumor tissue. Tumor and nontumor repertoires were significantly more similar in luminal-like than in basal-like breast cancer.

Samples came from axillary lymph nodes draining the breast cancer. MiXCR, applied by TCRdb to the multiplex PCR reads, yields one record per CDR3 protein. The sample has about 150,000 distinct CDR3 sequences; around a third are singletons. In this sample, this clonotype turned up many times. What it binds is not known. The germline CDR1 and CDR2 sequences are LNHDA and SQIVND (reference sequence). Trimming cost V 2 bases and J 7 bases, with 8 bases left between them. The CDR3 length is 12 residues. The receptor comes from a female donor with breast cancer. Some clones in this sample may be carry-over from other donors' samples. This chain connects TRBV19 to TRBJ1-2; unclear D gene. The sample comprised axillary lymph node tissue. The CDR3 protein is CASSIQAAGYTF. CDR3 in DNA: TGTGCCAGTAGTATACAGGCGGCTGGCTACACCTTC.